The 31 T cell receptor beta chains below come from one sample, sequenced in a study of T cell responses to AZD1222 COVID-19 vaccine. TCRdb's table, derived via immunoSEQ multiplex PCR, lists solely in-frame clones and lacks some. The profile shows approximately 300,000 clones, around 93% of them singletons. The sample in question was peripheral blood, obtained 28 days after the second AZD1222 dose. These receptors all stem from an adult who received the AZD1222 COVID-19 vaccine.

This sequence joins TRBV5-6 and TRBJ1-1; TRBD1 is a possible D gene (5 bases). This CDR3 is built from 14 residues. The V end lost 0 bases, the J end lost 3 bases, and 9 bases lay between the germline ends. The germline CDR1 and CDR2 sequences are SGHDT and YYEEEE. The CDR3 DNA follows: TGTGCCAGCAGCTTGGCAGGGTGGGACACTGAAGCTTTCTTT. Its protein is CASSLAGWDTEAFF.

This rearrangement joins TRBV27 to TRBJ1-1, with TRBD1 as a possible D gene (5 bases). The CDR3 contains 13 residues. In germline, CDR1 is MNHEY, CDR2 SMNVEV (reference sequence). V was clipped by 6 bases and J by 3 bases, with 11 bases between them. The CDR3 spells CASRIRADTEAFF. Here the CDR3 DNA reads TGTGCCAGCAGGATCAGGGCGGACACTGAAGCTTTCTTT.

The chain recombines TRBV28 with TRBJ1-2; D perhaps matches TRBD1 (5 bases). Germline V gives CDR1 MDHEN, CDR2 SYDVKM. The CDR3 has 13 residues. V was shortened by 6 bases and J by 4 bases, with 12 bases between the two germline ends. The chain's CDR3 is CASRVGGGYGYTF. The DNA of the CDR3 is TGTGCCAGCAGGGTCGGGGGTGGCTATGGCTACACCTTC.

V and J are TRBV5-4 and TRBJ2-1; 10 nucleotides match TRBD2. The CDR3 runs to 15 residues. Germline lookup yields CDR1 SGHNT and CDR2 YYREEE (reference sequence). V gave up 2 bases and J gave up 7 bases; unmatched junction bases: 6. The CDR3 protein is CASSLPLAGVNEQFF. CDR3 bases: TGTGCCAGCAGCTTACCCCTAGCGGGGGTAAATGAGCAGTTCTTC.

This clone was seen just once. The V and J genes are TRBV2 and TRBJ1-2; D gene unclear. The CDR3 covers 12 residues. Between the trimmed V and J ends, which lost 0 bases and 7 bases, there was a span of 6 bases. Germline lookup yields CDR1 SNHLY and CDR2 FYNNEI. The CDR3 DNA follows: TGTGCCAGCAGTGAAGCCTGGATTGGCTACACCTTC. This sequence encodes CASSEAWIGYTF.

The V gene is TRBV19, the J gene TRBJ2-7, with D unclear. The CDR3 extends over 12 amino acids. Germline values: CDR1 LNHDA, CDR2 SQIVND (reference sequence). Deletions cut 6 bases from V and 2 bases from J, with 8 bases between. The CDR3 coding sequence is TGTGCCAGTAGACGGATCCCCTACGAGCAGTACTTC. Residues: CASRRIPYEQYF. Full variable domain (rest looked up from reference TRBV19 and TRBJ2-7): DGGITQSPKYLFRKEGQNVTLSCEQNLNHDAMYWYRQDPGQGLRLIYYSQIVNDFQKGDIAEGYSVSREKKESFPLTVTSAQKNPTAFYLCASRRIPYEQYFGPGTRLTVT.

The chain carries TRBV6-5 and TRBJ1-3; possible D gene TRBD1, 5 bases. V dropped 5 bases and J dropped 0 bases, with 11 bases sitting between them. CDR1 is MNHEY and CDR2 is SVGAGI in the germline V gene. The CDR3 totals 15 residues. The CDR3 loop reads CASSSHGGSGNTIYF. In DNA form, the CDR3 reads TGTGCCAGCAGTAGTCACGGGGGCTCTGGAAACACCATATATTTT.

V usage is TRBV21-1 and J usage is TRBJ2-1; TRBD2 was called by the table and not checked on the DNA. TRBV21-1 is annotated as a pseudogene. CDR3 size: 18 residues. The CDR3 bases are TGTGCCAGCAGCCCCAACCCGAGACTAGCGAGCTCCTACAATGAGCAGTTCTTC. Translating it yields CASSPNPRLASSYNEQFF.

The chain is built from TRBV6-5 and TRBJ1-5, with D perhaps matching TRBD1 (5 bases). The CDR3 covers 15 residues. Germline V gives CDR1 MNHEY, CDR2 SVGAGI. Trimming shortened V by 6 bases and J by 1 base, and 13 bases separated the two germline ends. DNA of the CDR3: TGTGCCAGCAGCCCAGCAGGGAAGAGCAATCAGCCCCAGCATTTT. It translates to CASSPAGKSNQPQHF.

J is TRBJ2-6 and V is TRBV19, with D tentatively TRBD2 (6 bases). The CDR3 length is 17 residues. CDR1 is LNHDA and CDR2 is SQIVND in the germline V gene (reference sequence). V was trimmed by 8 bases and J by 5 bases, leaving 22 bases between them. CDR3 protein: CASAQGGRSLRANVLTF. DNA of the CDR3: TGTGCCAGTGCCCAAGGAGGGCGGAGCCTTAGGGCCAACGTCCTGACTTTC.

The V gene is TRBV7-9, the J gene TRBJ2-1; 7 bases line up with TRBD1. This CDR3 is built from 14 residues. J was trimmed by 3 bases and V by 3 bases; bases with no gene match: 2. Germline assignment: CDR1 SEHNR and CDR2 FQNEAQ (reference sequence). DNA of the CDR3: TGTGCCAGCAGCTTGAGGACAGGCTACAATGAGCAGTTCTTC. Translating gives CASSLRTGYNEQFF.

The chain joins TRBV20-1 to TRBJ1-2; D call uncertain. The CDR3 is 12 residues long. Germline V CDR1 and CDR2: DFQATT, SNEGSKA (reference sequence). Trimming pared 3 bases from V and 3 bases from J, leaving 8 bases between. CDR3 sequence: CSASAVDYGYTF. The CDR3 DNA is TGCAGTGCTAGTGCAGTAGACTATGGCTACACCTTC.

The CDR3 nucleotides read TGTGCCAGCAGCTTTGGCTCCTCCACCCTTAGTGGGACCGGGGAGCTGTTTTTT. This encodes CASSFGSSTLSGTGELFF. The J gene is TRBJ2-2, the V gene TRBV5-6; unclear D gene. Per germline, CDR1 SGHDT and CDR2 YYEEEE. The V and J ends lost 2 bases and 5 bases respectively, with 22 bases between them. This CDR3 region has 18 residues.

CDR3 sequence (DNA): TGTGCCAGCAGTGCGTCCCGGGGTAATTCACAGTATTTT. As protein: CASSASRGNSQYF. The genes are TRBV2 and TRBJ2-3, with a weak D call TRBD2 (5 bases). V lost 4 bases, J lost 12 bases, and 17 bases lay in between. The CDR3 consists of 13 residues. CDR1 is SNHLY and CDR2 is FYNNEI in the germline V gene.

This chain links TRBV23-1 with TRBJ1-3, with D unresolved. TRBV23-1 counts as an open reading frame of uncertain function. The CDR3 is made up of 13 amino acids. V gave up 3 bases and J gave up 7 bases, with 10 bases separating them. CDR3 amino acids: CASSHFIENTIYF. The DNA of the CDR3 is TGCGCCAGCAGTCATTTCATCGAGAACACCATATATTTT.

V and J are TRBV5-1 and TRBJ1-1; the match to TRBD1 covers 8 bases. V lost 4 bases to trimming and J lost 1 base; unmatched junction nucleotides: 9. The germline V gene encodes CDR1 SGHRS and CDR2 YFSETQ. The CDR3 has 16 residues. CDR3 in DNA: TGCGCCAGCAGCCCGGGACAGGCAATGGGGAACACTGAAGCTTTCTTT. Translating it yields CASSPGQAMGNTEAFF.

The chain joins TRBV28 to TRBJ1-3, with D possibly matching TRBD1 (5 bases). Trimming took 5 bases from V and 4 from J, leaving 18 bases between them. Per the germline V gene, CDR1 is MDHEN and CDR2 is SYDVKM. This CDR3 comprises 16 residues. CDR3 in amino acids: CASSRLDTRRGNTIYF. In DNA form, the CDR3 reads TGTGCCAGCAGTCGGCTGGACACTCGACGGGGAAACACCATATATTTT.

The chain is built from TRBV19 and TRBJ2-5; D is unresolved. Germline V CDR1 and CDR2: LNHDA, SQIVND (reference sequence). Trimming cost V 8 bases and J 5 bases, with 12 bases left between them. The CDR3 loop spans 12 amino acids. The CDR3 sequence: CASAAPKETQYF. The DNA of the CDR3 is TGTGCCAGTGCGGCCCCGAAGGAGACCCAGTACTTC.

The sample holds one count of this clone. The chain links TRBV28 to TRBJ1-2, with TRBD1 as a possible D gene (6 bases). Trimming shortened V by 1 base and J by 8 bases, and 14 bases separated the two germline ends. Germline CDR1 reads MDHEN; CDR2 reads SYDVKM. This CDR3 comprises 14 residues. The DNA for the CDR3 is TGTGCCAGCAGTTTATCGCAGGGGCGTGTGGGCTACACCTTC. Protein: CASSLSQGRVGYTF.

The rearrangement joins TRBV6-2 or TRBV6-3 to TRBJ2-7; 9 nucleotides agree with TRBD2. V was clipped by 4 bases and J by 0 bases; unmatched bases: 7. The CDR3 extends over 16 amino acids. Germline V gene lookup returns CDR1 MNHEY and CDR2 SVGEGT. In DNA, the CDR3 is TGTGCCAGCAGTTCTTTCCAGCGGGGGGCCTCCTACGAGCAGTACTTC. It codes for CASSSFQRGASYEQYF.

The CDR3 region is CASRSQGAEEKLFF. CDR3 nucleotide sequence: TGTGCCAGCAGGTCTCAGGGGGCTGAGGAAAAACTGTTTTTT. The chain has TRBV6-5 and TRBJ1-4, with 8 bases lining up with TRBD1. The CDR3 consists of 14 residues. With V trimmed by 6 bases and J by 8 bases, 8 bases remained unmatched. From germline, CDR1 is MNHEY and CDR2 SVGAGI.

The chain links TRBV28 to TRBJ1-2; TRBD1 matches at 9 bases. Germline V gene sequence: CDR1 MDHEN, CDR2 SYDVKM. The CDR3 consists of 16 residues. The V gene end was trimmed by 6 bases and the J gene end by 4 bases; junction bases not matched to a gene: 12. The CDR3 here is CASRRPPGQGPYGYTF. The CDR3, as DNA: TGTGCCAGCAGGCGTCCCCCGGGACAGGGCCCCTATGGCTACACCTTC.

This chain connects TRBV5-4 to TRBJ2-1; either TRBD1 or TRBD2 may fit D (5 bases each). V lost 4 bases, J lost 3 bases, and 14 bases lay in between. CDR1 SGHNT and CDR2 YYREEE come from the germline V gene (reference sequence). This CDR3 has 15 amino acids. CDR3 sequence (DNA): TGTGCCAGCAGCGGGTTCGGGACCCACTACAATGAGCAGTTCTTC. It yields the protein CASSGFGTHYNEQFF.

This sequence joins TRBV28 and TRBJ1-5; 9 bases are shared with TRBD1. The V gene's germline CDR1 is MDHEN and CDR2 SYDVKM. The J segment lost 8 bases and the V segment lost 6 bases, leaving 5 bases of the junction unmatched. The CDR3 runs 13 residues. In DNA, the CDR3 is TGTGCCAGCAGAGGGACAGGGCGAGAGCCCCAGCATTTT. Translated, it gives CASRGTGREPQHF.

This clone was counted a few times. The chain couples TRBV29-1 to TRBJ1-1; 7 bases agree with TRBD1. V trimming: 8 bases; J trimming: 0 bases; junction bases outside the gene matches: 9. Germline V gene sequence: CDR1 SQVTM, CDR2 ANQGSEA. The CDR3 runs 14 residues. CDR3 protein: CSTGQVGMNTEAFF. In nucleotides, the CDR3 is TGCAGCACCGGACAGGTAGGCATGAACACTGAAGCTTTCTTT. Supplemented by reference TRBV29-1 and TRBJ1-1, the full variable domain reads SAVISQKPSRDICQRGTSLTIQCQVDSQVTMMFWYRQQPGQSLTLIATANQGSEATYESGFVIDKFPISRPNLTFSTLTVSNMSPEDSSIYLCSTGQVGMNTEAFFGQGTRLTVV.

The rearrangement uses TRBV3-1 (or the pseudogene TRBV3-2) and TRBJ1-2; D remains unclear. The V and J ends lost 0 bases and 10 bases respectively, with 9 bases between them. The germline V gene has CDR1 LGHDT and CDR2 YNNKEL (reference sequence). The CDR3 spans 12 residues. CDR3 loop: CASSQDSRHYTF. Here the CDR3 DNA reads TGTGCCAGCAGCCAAGATTCCAGGCACTACACCTTC.

The chain uses TRBV23-1 and TRBJ1-2, with 8 bases lining up with TRBD1. TRBV23-1 is annotated as an ORF whose role is uncertain. The V and J ends lost 4 bases and 6 bases, in that order; junction bases with no gene match: 7. The CDR3 extends over 14 amino acids. CDR3 loop: CASSLYSGGNGYTF. DNA of the CDR3: TGCGCCAGCAGTCTATATTCAGGGGGCAATGGCTACACCTTC.

The CDR3 nucleotides read TGTGCCAGCAGCGCATTGGGACAGGATAATTCACCCCTCCACTTT. Amino acids: CASSALGQDNSPLHF. This rearrangement joins TRBV9 to TRBJ1-6, with 8 positions matching TRBD1. The CDR3 runs to 15 residues. The V gene's germline CDR1 is SGDLS and CDR2 YYNGEE. J lost 5 bases, V lost 3 bases, and 4 bases had no gene match. Full variable domain (missing parts from reference TRBV9 and TRBJ1-6): DSGVTQTPKHLITATGQRVTLRCSPRSGDLSVYWYQQSLDQGLQFLIQYYNGEERAKGNILERFSAQQFPDLHSELNLSSLELGDSALYFCASSALGQDNSPLHFGNGTRLTVT.

The V and J genes are TRBV7-6 and TRBJ2-2, with 8 nucleotides matching TRBD2. This CDR3 spans 16 amino acids. CDR1 and CDR2 from the germline V gene are SGHVS and FNYEAQ. The V segment lost 5 bases and the J segment 0 bases; nucleotides outside the gene matches: 5. The CDR3 DNA follows: TGTGCCAGCAGCCCACAGCGGGGGACGAACACCGGGGAGCTGTTTTTT. It is translated as CASSPQRGTNTGELFF.

The chain has TRBV7-8 and TRBJ2-1, with 11 bases lining up with TRBD2. The CDR3 contains 18 residues. Trimming removed 1 base from V and 0 bases from J; junction bases left unmatched: 5. CDR1 is SGHVS and CDR2 is FQNEAQ in the germline V gene. CDR3 coding DNA: TGTGCCAGCAGCTTAGGATTGGGGACTAGCGGCTCCTACAATGAGCAGTTCTTC. Translation: CASSLGLGTSGSYNEQFF.

The rearrangement uses TRBV9 and TRBJ2-5, with D unresolved. This CDR3 is built from 15 residues. Germline V gene sequence: CDR1 SGDLS, CDR2 YYNGEE. The V and J ends lost 0 bases and 4 bases respectively, with 13 bases between them. The DNA for the CDR3 is TGTGCCAGCAGCGTAGAAGGGCAGAAGGGAGAGACCCAGTACTTC. Its protein product is CASSVEGQKGETQYF.